This T cell receptor (beta chain) is drawn from a study of a mutant IDH1 vaccine in newly diagnosed glioma. Across the study: In weeks 1, 3, 5, 7, 11, 15, 19 and 23, patients were immunized, eight times in all.

The CDR3 has 13 residues. V was trimmed by 3 bases and J by 9 bases, leaving 16 bases between them. Germline CDR1 and CDR2: SGHRS and YFSETQ. Findings and caveats of the study: Pseudoprogression looked unconnected to shifts in top peripheral T cell clonotypes.

Time point noted: week 11, during vaccination. What each vaccine dose contained was 300 ug of mutant IDH1 20-mer peptide, accompanied by topical imiquimod. The assay was immunoSEQ multiplex PCR, and TCRdb's table has in-frame clones only and misses some. This sample yields over 60,000 clones, of which approximately 90% are seen a single time; 1.5% to 2.5% belongs to the top ten. On this clone itself: The antigen is not known.

The TCR sequence derives from a man aged 35-49 years with glioma. Sequenced here: PBMCs, sampled from a glioma patient whose treatment included an IDH1 peptide vaccine. The rearrangement joins TRBV5-1 to TRBJ2-7; maybe TRBD2 (6 bases). Here the CDR3 reads CASSSRTAEGQYF. CDR3 coding DNA: TGCGCCAGCAGCTCGCGTACTGCGGAGGGGCAGTACTTC.